This T cell receptor (beta chain) was found in a study of blood T cell repertoires in COVID-19. Clones were read by immunoSEQ multiplex PCR, and TCRdb kept only the in-frame ones, dropping some. The table lists over 20,000 clones, 80% to 90% of them singletons, with roughly 7% in the top ten. V lost 6 bases and J 2 bases, leaving 7 bases between the germline ends. The CDR3 consists of 12 residues. In germline, CDR1 is MDHEN, CDR2 SYDVKM. This clonotype was sampled from a human donor in a cohort sampled during active COVID-19. The chain couples TRBV28 to TRBJ1-2; D is unresolved. Sample: peripheral blood. The chain's CDR3 is CASSRLNYGYTF. The CDR3 bases are TGTGCCAGCAGCAGGTTAAACTATGGCTACACCTTC.